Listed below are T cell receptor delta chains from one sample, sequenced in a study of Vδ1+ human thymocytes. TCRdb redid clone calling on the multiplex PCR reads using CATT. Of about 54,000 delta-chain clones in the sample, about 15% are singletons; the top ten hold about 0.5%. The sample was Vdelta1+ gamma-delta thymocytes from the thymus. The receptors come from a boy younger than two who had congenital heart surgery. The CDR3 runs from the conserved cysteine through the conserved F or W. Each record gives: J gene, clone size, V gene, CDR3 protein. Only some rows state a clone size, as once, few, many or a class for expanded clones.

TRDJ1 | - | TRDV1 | CALGEPIGTGGYAFKNGTDKLIF
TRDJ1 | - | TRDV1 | CALGELALPTPPVPDKLIF
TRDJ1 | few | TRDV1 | CALGETLHSYTTGATKYTDKLIF
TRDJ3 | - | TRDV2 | CACDLGDTGPWDTRQMFF
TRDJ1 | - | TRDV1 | CALKSGLRDWGNTDKLIF
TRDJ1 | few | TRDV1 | CALGTTPVLGDTGDKLIF
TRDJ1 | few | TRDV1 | CALGRIWSGIGTTGDKLIF
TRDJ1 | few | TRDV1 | CALGEHSAATGGYGADKLIF
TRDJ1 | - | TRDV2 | CACDRGGGYSNSRYTDKLIF
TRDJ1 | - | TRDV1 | CALGAPTGAVDWGILSGDKLIF
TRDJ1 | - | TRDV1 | CALPVLGTYTDKLIF
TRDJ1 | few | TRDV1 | CALGDPYAWDIPDKLIF
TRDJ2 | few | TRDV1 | CALGAPTLGDTTAQLFF
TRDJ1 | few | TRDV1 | CALGEYSLLGDTDKLIF
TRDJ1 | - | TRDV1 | CALGGPGTALKLIF
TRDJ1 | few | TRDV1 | CALGELHPGGTYTDKLIF
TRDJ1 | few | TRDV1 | CALGECLPLLGEREGDKLIF
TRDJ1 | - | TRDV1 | CALGELALESWVNDKLIF
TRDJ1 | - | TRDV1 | CALGESINGPPFLRDRSRAFPTDKLIF
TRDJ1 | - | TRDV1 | CALGATCLRGIPNTDKLIF
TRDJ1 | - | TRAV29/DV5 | CAASLHWGTDTDKLIF
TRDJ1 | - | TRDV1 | CALGELIVPSSEGDTETDKLIF
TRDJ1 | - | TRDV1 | CALGVGLRTGGYLRDKLIF
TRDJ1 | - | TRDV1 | CALGELPLHTDKLIF
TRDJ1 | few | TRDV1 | CALGEKPYYPWGILEYTDKLIF
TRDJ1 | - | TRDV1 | CALGELKEKRTNTDKLIF
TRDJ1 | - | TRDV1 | CALGELCRDTRKHTDKLIF
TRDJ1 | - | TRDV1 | CALGDPLLPTDKLIF
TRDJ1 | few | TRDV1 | CALGEPVSFLRGGIHLYTDKLIF
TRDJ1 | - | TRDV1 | CALGERPSPVYWGVYTDKLIF
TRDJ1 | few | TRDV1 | CALGEHSISPPLEVLGDTLYTDKLIF
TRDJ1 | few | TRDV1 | CALGELGPRPLGDPSDKLIF
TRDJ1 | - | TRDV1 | CALGEPGLPNVPYTDKLIF
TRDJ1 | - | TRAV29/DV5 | CAASALVTGVTDKLIF
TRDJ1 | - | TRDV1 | CALGESPPPCLVDKLIF
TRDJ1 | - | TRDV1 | CALGVLYLAQYTDKLIF
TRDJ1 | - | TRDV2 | CACGGDWGIPPSYTDKLIF
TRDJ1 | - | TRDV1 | CALGEPWGSDKLIF
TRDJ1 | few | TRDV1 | CALGEPLGLPGDKLIF
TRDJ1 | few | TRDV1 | CALGELFLRSHVLGDTVATDKLIF
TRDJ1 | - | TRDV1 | CALGELGLGEYTDKLIF
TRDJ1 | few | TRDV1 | CALGEGLLYFPSTGGLYTDKLIF
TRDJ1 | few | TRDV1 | CALGKAFHGTETGGYHKLIF
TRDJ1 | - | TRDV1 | CALGDPSPRTGWGSHPYTDKLIF
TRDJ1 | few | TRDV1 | CALGFSASPQTGGYGSYTDKLIF
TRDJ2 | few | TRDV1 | CALGVPREGFLLSGLTAQLFF
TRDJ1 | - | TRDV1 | CALGELRLLWGIRANTDKLIF
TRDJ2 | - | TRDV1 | CALGELTTMTAQLFF
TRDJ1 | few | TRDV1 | CALGNHLRHKLIF
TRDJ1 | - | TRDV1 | CALGELGPSYTTHTDKLIF
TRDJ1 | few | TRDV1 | CALGTTAFLHHRSGGYADKLIF
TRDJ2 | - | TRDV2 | CACDTPTGGYYACGSALTAQLFF
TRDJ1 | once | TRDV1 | CALGDPLFDDTDKLIF
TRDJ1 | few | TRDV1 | CALGDAIPTGGLYTDKLIF
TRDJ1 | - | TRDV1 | CALGKGTEVWAIYWGIGTDKLTF
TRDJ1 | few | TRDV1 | CALGEPSDGGKSTDKLIF
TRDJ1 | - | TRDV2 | CACDTEFPDKLIF